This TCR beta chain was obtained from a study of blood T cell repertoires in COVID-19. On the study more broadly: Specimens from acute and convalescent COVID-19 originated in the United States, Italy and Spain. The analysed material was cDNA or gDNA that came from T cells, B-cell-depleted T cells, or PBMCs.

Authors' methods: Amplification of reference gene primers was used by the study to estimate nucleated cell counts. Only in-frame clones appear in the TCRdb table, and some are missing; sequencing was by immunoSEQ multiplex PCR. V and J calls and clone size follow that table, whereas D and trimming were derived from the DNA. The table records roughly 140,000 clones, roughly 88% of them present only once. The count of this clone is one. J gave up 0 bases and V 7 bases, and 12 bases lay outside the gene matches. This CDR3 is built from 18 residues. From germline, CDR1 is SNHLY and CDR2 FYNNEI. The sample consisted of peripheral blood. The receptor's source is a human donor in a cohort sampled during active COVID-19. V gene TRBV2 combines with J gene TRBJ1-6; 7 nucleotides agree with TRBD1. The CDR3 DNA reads TGTGCCAGCACCCGAGACAGGGTAGGAAGCTCCTATAATTCACCCCTCCACTTT. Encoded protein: CASTRDRVGSSYNSPLHF.